This T cell receptor (beta chain) comes out of a study of breast tumors, draining lymph nodes, adjacent tissues. TCRdb fed the multiplex PCR reads into MiXCR, producing one record per CDR3 protein. The table lists fewer than 200,000 distinct CDR3 sequences, roughly 30% of them singletons. Axillary draining lymph nodes of breast cancer patients supplied the node samples. This clonotype was counted ten times or more. This sequence was found in a female donor with breast cancer. Some clones in this sample may be carry-over from other donors' samples. Source material: axillary lymph node tissue.

The CDR3 sequence: CASSQTSGTYNEQFF. CDR3 nucleotide sequence: TGTGCCAGCAGCCAGACTAGCGGGACCTACAATGAGCAGTTCTTC. The chain couples TRBV7-2 to TRBJ2-1, with 11 bases aligning to TRBD2. V was pared by 5 bases and J by 2 bases, with 2 bases of the junction left unmatched. CDR1 is SGHTA and CDR2 is FQGNSA in the germline V gene. This CDR3 region has 15 residues.